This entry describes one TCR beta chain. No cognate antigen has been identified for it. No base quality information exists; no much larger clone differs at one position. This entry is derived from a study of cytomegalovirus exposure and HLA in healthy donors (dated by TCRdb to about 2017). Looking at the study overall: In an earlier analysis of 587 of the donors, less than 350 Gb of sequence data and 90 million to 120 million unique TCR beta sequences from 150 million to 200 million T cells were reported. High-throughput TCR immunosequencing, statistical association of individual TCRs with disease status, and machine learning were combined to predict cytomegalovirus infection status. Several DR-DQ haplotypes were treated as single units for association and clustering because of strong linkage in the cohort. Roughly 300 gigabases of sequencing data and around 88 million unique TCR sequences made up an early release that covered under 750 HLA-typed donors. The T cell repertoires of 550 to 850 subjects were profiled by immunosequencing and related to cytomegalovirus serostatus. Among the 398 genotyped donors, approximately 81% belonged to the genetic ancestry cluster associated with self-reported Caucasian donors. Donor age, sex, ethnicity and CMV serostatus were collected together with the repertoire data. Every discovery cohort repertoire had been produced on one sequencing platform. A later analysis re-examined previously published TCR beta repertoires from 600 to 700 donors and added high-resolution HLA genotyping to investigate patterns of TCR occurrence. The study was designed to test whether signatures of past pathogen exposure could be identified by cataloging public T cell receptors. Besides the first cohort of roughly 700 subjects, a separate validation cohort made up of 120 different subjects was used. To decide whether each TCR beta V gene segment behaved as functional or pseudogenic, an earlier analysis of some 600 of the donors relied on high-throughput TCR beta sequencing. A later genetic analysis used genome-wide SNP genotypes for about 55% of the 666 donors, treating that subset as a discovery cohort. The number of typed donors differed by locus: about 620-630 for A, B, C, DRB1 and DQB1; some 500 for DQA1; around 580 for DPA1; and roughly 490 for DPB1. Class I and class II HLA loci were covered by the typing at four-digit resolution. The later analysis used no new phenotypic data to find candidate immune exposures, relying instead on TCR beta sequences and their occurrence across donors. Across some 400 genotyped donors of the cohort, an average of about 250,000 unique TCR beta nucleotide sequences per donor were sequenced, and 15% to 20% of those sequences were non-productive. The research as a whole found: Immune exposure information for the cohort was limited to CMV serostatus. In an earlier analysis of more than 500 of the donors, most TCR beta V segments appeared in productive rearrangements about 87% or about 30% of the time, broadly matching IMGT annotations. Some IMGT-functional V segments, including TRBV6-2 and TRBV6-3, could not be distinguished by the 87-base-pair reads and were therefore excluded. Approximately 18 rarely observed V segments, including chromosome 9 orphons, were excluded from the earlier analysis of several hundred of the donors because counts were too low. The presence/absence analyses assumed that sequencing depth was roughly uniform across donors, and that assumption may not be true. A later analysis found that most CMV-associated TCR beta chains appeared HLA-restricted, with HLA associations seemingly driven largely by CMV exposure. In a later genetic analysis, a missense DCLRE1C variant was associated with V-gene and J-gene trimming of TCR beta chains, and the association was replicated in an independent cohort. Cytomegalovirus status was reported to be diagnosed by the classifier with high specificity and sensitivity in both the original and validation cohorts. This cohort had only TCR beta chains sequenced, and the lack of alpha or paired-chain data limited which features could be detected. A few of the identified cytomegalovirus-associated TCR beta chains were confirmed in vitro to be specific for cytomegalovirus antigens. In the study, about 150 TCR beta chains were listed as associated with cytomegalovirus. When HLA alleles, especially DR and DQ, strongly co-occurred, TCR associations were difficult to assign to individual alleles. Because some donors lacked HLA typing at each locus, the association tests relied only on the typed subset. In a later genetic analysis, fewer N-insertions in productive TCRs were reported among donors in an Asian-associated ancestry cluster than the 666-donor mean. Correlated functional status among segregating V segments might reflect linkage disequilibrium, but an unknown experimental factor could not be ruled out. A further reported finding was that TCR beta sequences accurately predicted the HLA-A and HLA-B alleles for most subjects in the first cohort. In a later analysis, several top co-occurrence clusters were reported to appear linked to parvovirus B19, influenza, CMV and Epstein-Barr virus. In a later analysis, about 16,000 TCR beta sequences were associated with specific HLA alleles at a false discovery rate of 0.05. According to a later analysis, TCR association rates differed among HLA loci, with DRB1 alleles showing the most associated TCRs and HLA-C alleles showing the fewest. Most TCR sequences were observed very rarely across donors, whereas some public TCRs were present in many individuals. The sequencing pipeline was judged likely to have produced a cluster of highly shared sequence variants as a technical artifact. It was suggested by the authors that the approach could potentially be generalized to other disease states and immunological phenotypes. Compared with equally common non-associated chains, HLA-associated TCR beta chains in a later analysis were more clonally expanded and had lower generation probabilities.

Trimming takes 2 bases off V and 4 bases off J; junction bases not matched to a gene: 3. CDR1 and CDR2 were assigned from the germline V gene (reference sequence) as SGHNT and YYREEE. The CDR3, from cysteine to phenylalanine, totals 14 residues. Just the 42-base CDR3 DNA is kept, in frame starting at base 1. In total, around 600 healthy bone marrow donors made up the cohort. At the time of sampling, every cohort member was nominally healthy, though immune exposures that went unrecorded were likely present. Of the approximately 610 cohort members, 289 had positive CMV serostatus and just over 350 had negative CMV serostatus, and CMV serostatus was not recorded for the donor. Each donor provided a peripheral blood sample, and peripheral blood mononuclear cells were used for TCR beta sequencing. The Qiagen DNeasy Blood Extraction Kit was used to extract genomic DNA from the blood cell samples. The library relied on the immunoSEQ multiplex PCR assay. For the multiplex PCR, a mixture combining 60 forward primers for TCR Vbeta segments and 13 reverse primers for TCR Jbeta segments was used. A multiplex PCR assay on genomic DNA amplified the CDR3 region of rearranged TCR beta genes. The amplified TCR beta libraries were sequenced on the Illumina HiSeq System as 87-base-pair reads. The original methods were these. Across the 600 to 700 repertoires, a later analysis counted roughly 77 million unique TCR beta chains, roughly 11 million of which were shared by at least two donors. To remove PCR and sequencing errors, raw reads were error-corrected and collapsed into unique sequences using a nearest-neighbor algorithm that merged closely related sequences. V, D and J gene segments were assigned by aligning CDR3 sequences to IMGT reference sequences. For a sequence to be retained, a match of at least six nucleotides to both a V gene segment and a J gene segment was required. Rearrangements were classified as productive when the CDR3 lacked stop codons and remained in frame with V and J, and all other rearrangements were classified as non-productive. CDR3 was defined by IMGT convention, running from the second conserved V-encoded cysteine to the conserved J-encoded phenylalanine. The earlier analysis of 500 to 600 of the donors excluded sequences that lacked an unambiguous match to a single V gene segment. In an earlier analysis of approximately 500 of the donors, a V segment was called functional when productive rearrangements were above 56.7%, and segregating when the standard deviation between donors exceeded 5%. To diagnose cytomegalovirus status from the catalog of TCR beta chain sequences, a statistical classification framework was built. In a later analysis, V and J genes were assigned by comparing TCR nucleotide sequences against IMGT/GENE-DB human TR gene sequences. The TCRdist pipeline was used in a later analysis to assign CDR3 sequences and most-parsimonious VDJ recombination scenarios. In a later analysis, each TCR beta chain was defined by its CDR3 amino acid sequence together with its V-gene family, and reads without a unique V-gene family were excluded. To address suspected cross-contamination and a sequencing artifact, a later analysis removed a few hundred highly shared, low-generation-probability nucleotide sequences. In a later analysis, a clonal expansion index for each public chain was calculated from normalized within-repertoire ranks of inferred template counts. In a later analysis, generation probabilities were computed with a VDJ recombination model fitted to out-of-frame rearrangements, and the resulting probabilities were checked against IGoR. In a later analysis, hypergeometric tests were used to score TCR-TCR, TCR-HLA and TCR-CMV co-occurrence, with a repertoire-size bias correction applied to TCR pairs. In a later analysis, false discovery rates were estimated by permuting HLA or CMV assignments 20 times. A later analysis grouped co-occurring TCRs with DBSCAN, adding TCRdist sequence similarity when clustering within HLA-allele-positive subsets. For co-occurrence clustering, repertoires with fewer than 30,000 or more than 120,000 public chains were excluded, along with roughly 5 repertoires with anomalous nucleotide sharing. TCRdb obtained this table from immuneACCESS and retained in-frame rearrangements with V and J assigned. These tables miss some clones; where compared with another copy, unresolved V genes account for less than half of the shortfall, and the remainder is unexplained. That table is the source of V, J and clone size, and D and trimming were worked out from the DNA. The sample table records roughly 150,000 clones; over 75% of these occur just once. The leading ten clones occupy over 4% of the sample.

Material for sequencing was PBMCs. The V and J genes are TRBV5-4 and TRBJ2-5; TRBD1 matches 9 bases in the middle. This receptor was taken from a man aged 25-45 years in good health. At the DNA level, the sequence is TGTGCCAGCAGCTTACAGGGGGCGGGAGAGACCCAGTACTTC. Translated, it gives CASSLQGAGETQYF.